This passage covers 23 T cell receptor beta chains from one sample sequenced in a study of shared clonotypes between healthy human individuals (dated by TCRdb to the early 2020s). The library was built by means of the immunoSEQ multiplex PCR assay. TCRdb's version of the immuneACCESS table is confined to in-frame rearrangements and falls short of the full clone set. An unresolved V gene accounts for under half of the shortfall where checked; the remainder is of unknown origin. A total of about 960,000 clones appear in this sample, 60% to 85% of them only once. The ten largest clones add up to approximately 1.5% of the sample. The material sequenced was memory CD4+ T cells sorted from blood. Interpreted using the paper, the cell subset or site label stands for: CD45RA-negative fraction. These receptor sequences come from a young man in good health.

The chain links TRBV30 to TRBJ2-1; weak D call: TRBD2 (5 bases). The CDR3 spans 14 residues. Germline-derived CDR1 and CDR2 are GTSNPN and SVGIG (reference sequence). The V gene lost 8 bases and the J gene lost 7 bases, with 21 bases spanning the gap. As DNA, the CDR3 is TGTGCCGGAAACTTGAAGGGTTGGGAGAATGAGCAGTTCTTC. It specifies CAGNLKGWENEQFF.

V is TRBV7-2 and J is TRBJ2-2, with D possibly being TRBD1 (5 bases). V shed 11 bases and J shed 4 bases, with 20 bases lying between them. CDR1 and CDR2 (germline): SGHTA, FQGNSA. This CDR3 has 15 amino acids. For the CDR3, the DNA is TGTGCCTCCCGACCCGCAGGGTACGGCACCGGGGAGCTGTTTTTT. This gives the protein CASRPAGYGTGELFF.

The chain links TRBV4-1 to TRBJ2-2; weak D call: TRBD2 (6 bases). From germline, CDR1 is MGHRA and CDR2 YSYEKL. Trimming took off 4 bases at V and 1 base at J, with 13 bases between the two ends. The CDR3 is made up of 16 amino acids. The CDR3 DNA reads TGCGCCAGCAGCCCATCCGGGGGTAGGAACACCGGGGAGCTGTTTTTT. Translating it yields CASSPSGGRNTGELFF.

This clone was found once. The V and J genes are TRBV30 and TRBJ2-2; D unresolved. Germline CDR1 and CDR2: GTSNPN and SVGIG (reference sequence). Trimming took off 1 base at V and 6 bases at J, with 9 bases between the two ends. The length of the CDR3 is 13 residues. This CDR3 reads CAWSAVSSGELFF. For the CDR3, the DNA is TGTGCCTGGAGTGCCGTCAGTTCCGGGGAGCTGTTTTTT.

CDR3 nucleotide sequence: TGTGCCAGCAGTTTATGGTCCGGGACAGGGGGCATACGGAACTATGGCTACACCTTC. This gives the protein CASSLWSGTGGIRNYGYTF. The chain employs TRBV28 and TRBJ1-2; 12 nucleotides agree with TRBD1. The CDR3 consists of 19 residues. V gave up 0 bases and J gave up 2 bases; unmatched junction bases: 10. The germline V gene has CDR1 MDHEN and CDR2 SYDVKM.

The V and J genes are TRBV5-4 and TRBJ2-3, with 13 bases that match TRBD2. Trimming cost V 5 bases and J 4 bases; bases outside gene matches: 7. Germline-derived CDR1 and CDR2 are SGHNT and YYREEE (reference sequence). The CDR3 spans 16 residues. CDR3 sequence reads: CASRSTSGGAADTQYF. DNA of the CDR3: TGTGCCAGCAGGTCCACTAGCGGGGGGGCCGCAGATACGCAGTATTTT.

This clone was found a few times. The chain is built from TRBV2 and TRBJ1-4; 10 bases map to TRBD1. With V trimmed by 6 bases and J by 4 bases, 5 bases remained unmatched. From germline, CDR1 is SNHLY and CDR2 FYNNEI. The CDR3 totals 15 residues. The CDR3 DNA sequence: TGTGCCAGCAGCGCGGGACAGGGGAATAATGAAAAACTGTTTTTT. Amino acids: CASSAGQGNNEKLFF.

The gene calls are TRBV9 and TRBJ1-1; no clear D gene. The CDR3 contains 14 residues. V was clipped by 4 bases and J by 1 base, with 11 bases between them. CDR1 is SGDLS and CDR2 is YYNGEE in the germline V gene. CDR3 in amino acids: CASSPQTGNTEAFF. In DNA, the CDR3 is TGTGCCAGCAGCCCCCAGACGGGGAACACTGAAGCTTTCTTT.

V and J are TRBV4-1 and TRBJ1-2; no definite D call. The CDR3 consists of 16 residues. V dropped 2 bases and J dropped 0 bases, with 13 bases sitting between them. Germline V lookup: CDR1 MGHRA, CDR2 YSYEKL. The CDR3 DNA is TGCGCCAGCAGCCAATCATCCGGGGAGGCTAACTATGGCTACACCTTC. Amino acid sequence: CASSQSSGEANYGYTF.

DNA for the CDR3: TGTGCCAGCAGTGTACACAGCAATCAGCCCCAGCATTTT. Residues: CASSVHSNQPQHF. The J gene is TRBJ1-5, the V gene TRBV6-1, with D unresolved. Trimming took off 4 bases at V and 1 base at J, with 5 bases between the two ends. CDR3 length equals 13 residues. Per the germline V gene, CDR1 is MNHNS and CDR2 is SASEGT.

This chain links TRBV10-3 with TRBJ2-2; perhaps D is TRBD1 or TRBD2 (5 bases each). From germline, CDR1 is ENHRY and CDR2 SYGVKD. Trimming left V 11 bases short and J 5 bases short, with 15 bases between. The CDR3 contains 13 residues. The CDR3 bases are TGTGCCGGAAGTGGGGGTATAACCGGGGAGCTGTTTTTT. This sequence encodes CAGSGGITGELFF.

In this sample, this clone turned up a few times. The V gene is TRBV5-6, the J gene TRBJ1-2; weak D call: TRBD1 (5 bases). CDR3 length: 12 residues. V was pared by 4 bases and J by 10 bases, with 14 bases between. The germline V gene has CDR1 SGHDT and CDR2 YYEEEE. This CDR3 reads CASSHETGTYTF. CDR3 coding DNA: TGTGCCAGCAGCCACGAAACCGGGACCTACACCTTC.

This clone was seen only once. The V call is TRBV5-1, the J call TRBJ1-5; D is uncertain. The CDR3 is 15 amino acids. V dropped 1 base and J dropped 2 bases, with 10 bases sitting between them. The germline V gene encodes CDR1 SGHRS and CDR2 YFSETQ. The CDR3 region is CASSLYGEGNQPQHF. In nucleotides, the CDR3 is TGCGCCAGCAGCTTGTACGGGGAAGGCAATCAGCCCCAGCATTTT.

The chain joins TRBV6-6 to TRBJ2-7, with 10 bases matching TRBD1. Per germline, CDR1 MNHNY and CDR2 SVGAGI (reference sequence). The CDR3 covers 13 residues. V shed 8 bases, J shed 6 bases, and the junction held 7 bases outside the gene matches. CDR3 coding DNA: TGTGCCAGCGTCCCGGGACAGGGGAGCGAGCAGTACTTC. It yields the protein CASVPGQGSEQYF.

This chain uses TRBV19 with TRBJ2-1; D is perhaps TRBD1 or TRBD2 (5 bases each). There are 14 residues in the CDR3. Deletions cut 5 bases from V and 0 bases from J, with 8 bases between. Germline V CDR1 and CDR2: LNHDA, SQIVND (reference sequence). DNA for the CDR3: TGTGCCAGTAGTCCCGGGACCTCCTACAATGAGCAGTTCTTC. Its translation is CASSPGTSYNEQFF.

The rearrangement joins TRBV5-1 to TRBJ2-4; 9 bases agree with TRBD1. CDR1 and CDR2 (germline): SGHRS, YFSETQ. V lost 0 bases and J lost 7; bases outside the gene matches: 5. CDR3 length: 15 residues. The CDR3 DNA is TGCGCCAGCAGCTTGGGAGGGGACAGGGCTAACATTCAGTACTTC. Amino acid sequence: CASSLGGDRANIQYF.

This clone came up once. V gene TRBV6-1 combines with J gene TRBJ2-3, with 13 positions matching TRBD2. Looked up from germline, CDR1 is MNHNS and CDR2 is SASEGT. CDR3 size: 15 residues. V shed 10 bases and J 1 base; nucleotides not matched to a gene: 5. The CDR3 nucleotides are TGTGCCACCACTAGCGGGAGGGCCGGCACAGATACGCAGTATTTT. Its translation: CATTSGRAGTDTQYF.

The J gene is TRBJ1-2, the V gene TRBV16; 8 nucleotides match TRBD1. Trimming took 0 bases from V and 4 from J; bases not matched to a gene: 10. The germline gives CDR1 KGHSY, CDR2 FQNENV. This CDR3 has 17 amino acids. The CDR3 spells CASSQSRTGWESYGYTF. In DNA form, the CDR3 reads TGTGCCAGCAGCCAATCCCGGACAGGGTGGGAGTCCTATGGCTACACCTTC.

CDR3 amino acids: CSVRRATGVEQYF. DNA of the CDR3: TGCAGCGTTCGTAGAGCGACAGGGGTCGAGCAGTACTTC. This chain uses TRBV29-1 with TRBJ2-7; 8 bases fit TRBD1. Germline V gene sequence: CDR1 SQVTM, CDR2 ANQGSEA. The CDR3 extends over 13 amino acids. V trimming: 5 bases; J trimming: 6 bases; junction bases outside the gene matches: 9.

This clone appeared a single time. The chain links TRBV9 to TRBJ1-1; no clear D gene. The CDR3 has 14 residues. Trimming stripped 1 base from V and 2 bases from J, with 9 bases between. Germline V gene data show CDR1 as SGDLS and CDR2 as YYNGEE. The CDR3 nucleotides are TGTGCCAGCAGCGTAAGCCCGACTAACACTGAAGCTTTCTTT. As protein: CASSVSPTNTEAFF.

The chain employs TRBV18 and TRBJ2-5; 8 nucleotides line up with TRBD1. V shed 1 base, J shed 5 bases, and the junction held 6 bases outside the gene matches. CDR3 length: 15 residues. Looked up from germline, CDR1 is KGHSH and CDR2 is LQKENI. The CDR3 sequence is CASSPLGTGSETQYF. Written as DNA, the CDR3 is TGTGCCAGCTCACCACTTGGGACAGGTAGTGAGACCCAGTACTTC.

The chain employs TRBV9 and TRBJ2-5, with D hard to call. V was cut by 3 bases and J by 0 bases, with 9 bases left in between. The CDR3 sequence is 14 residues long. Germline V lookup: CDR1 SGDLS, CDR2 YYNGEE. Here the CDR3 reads CASSAEPHQETQYF. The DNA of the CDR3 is TGTGCCAGCAGCGCCGAACCACACCAAGAGACCCAGTACTTC.

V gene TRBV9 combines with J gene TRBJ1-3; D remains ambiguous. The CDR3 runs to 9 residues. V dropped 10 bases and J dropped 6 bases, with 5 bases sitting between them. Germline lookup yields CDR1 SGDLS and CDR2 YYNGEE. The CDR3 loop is CAAVNTIYF. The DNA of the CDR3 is TGTGCCGCAGTAAACACCATATATTTT.